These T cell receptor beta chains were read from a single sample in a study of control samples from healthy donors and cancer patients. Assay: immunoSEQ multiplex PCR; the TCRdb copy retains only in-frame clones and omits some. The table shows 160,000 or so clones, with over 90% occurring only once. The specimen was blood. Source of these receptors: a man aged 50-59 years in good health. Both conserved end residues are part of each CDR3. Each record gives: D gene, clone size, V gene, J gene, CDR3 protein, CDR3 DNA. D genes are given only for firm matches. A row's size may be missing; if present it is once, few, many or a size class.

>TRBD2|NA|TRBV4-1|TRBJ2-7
CASSQEPSGSYEQYF
TGCGCCAGCAGCCAAGAGCCTAGCGGCTCCTACGAGCAGTACTTC
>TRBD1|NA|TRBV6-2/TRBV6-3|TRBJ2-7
CASSYWGTGTYEQYF
TGTGCCAGCAGTTACTGGGGGACAGGGACCTACGAGCAGTACTTC
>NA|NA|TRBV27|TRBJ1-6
CASSLGRVDSPLHF
TGTGCCAGCAGTTTAGGCAGGGTAGATTCACCCCTCCACTTT
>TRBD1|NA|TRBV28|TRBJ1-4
CASRDRGNAEKLFF
TGTGCCAGCAGAGACAGGGGGAACGCTGAAAAACTGTTTTTT
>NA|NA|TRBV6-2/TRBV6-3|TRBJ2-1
CASSWSYYNEQFF
TGTGCCAGCAGTTGGTCTTACTACAATGAGCAGTTCTTC
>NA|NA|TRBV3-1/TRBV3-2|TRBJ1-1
CASSQAPGDHMNTEAFF
TGTGCCAGCAGCCAAGCTCCAGGGGACCACATGAACACTGAAGCTTTCTTT
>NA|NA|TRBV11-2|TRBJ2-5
CASSIRQVSSGTQYF
TGTGCTAGCAGCATTAGACAGGTATCATCTGGGACCCAGTACTTC
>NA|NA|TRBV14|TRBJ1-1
CASSQQGRARAFF
TGTGCCAGCAGCCAACAGGGGAGGGCGCGAGCTTTCTTT
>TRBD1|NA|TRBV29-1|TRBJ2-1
CSMGTGASSYNEQFF
TGCAGCATGGGGACAGGGGCCTCCTCCTACAATGAGCAGTTCTTC
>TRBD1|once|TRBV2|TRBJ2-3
CASSTGVRTDTQYF
TGTGCCAGCAGCACAGGGGTAAGGACAGATACGCAGTATTTT
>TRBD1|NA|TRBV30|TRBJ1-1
CASGQMNTEAFF
TGTGCCTCGGGACAGATGAACACTGAAGCTTTCTTT
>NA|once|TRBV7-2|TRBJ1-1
CASSFRQMNTEAFF
TGTGCCAGCAGCTTTCGACAGATGAACACTGAAGCTTTCTTT
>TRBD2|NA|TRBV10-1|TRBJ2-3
CASSRLAGVTDTQYF
TGCGCCAGCAGTAGACTAGCGGGAGTCACAGATACGCAGTATTTT
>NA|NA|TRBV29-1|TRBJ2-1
CSVEEGDSGFAAIF
TGCAGCGTTGAAGAAGGGGATAGCGGCTTCGCTGCGATCTTC
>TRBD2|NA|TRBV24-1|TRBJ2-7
CATSDSVSGRARDEQYF
TGTGCCACCAGTGATTCAGTTAGCGGGAGGGCCAGGGACGAGCAGTACTTC
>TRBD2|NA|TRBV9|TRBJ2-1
CASSVGLAGGENEQFF
TGTGCCAGCAGCGTAGGTTTAGCGGGAGGCGAGAATGAGCAGTTCTTC
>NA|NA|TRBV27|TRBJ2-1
CASSLSGSSYNEQFF
TGTGCCAGCAGTTTATCCGGGAGCTCCTACAATGAGCAGTTCTTC
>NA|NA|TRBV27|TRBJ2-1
CASSPGLTYNEQFF
TGTGCCAGCAGTCCGGGACTTACCTACAATGAGCAGTTCTTC
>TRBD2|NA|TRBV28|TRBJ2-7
CASSLTPGASGSNEQYF
TGTGCCAGCAGTTTAACCCCAGGCGCTAGCGGGAGTAACGAGCAGTACTTC
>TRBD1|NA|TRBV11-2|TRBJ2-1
CASSLGQGPLREQFF
TGTGCCAGCAGCTTAGGACAGGGTCCTTTACGTGAGCAGTTCTTC
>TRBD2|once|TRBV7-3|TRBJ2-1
CASSLPGTSGSNEQFF
TGTGCCAGCAGCTTACCCGGGACTAGCGGGAGCAATGAGCAGTTCTTC
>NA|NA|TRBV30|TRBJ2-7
CAWSGLVPHEQYF
TGTGCCTGGAGTGGACTAGTTCCCCACGAGCAGTACTTC
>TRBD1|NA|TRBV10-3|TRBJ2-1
CAITAGQGGRNEQFF
TGTGCCATCACGGCGGGACAGGGGGGTCGCAATGAGCAGTTCTTC
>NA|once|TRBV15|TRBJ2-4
CATSRDSPAGVAKNIQYF
TGTGCCACCAGCAGAGATAGTCCCGCAGGGGTGGCCAAAAACATTCAGTACTTC
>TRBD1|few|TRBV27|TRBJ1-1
CASSVGQGNTEAFF
TGTGCCAGCAGCGTGGGACAGGGGAACACTGAAGCTTTCTTT
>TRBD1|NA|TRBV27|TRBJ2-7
CASSYSNSGTETYEQYF
TGTGCCAGCAGCTACTCTAACTCCGGGACAGAAACCTACGAGCAGTACTTC
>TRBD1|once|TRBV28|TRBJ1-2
CASSSRTGVGYTF
TGTGCCAGCAGTTCGCGGACAGGGGTAGGCTACACCTTC
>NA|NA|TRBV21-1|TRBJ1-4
CASSKVEKGRTGGRAGEKLFF
TGTGCCAGCAGCAAAGTGGAAAAAGGTCGGACAGGGGGGCGTGCTGGTGAAAAACTGTTTTTT
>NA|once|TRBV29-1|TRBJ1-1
CSVGGGVRNTEAFF
TGCAGCGTTGGTGGAGGGGTGAGGAACACTGAAGCTTTCTTT
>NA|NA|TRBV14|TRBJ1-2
CASSPPGAMVYGYTF
TGTGCCAGCAGCCCCCCAGGAGCCATGGTCTATGGCTACACCTTC
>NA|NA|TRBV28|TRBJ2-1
CASSFTGTNYNEQFF
TGTGCCAGCAGTTTCACCGGGACCAACTACAATGAGCAGTTCTTC
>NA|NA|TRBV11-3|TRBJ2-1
CASSLFGYNEQFF
TGTGCCAGCAGCCTATTCGGCTACAATGAGCAGTTCTTC
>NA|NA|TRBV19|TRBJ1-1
CASSTRGGRTEAFF
TGTGCCAGTAGTACCAGGGGAGGGAGAACTGAAGCTTTCTTT
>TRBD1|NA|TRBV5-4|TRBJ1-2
CASSLGDRSYGYTF
TGTGCCAGCAGCTTAGGGGACAGGAGCTATGGCTACACCTTC
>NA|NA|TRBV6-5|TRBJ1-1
CASTKGGRDQTFF
TGTGCCAGCACCAAAGGTGGCAGGGACCAAACTTTCTTT
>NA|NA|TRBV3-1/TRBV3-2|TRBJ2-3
CASSQLRGTDTQYF
TGTGCCAGCAGCCAACTAAGGGGCACAGATACGCAGTATTTT